This T cell receptor (beta chain) emerged from a study of blood T cell repertoires in COVID-19. About the study: COVID-19 samples, acute and convalescent, were from the United States, Italy and Spain.

Authors' analysis steps: Estimates of nucleated cell counts were drawn from the amplification of reference gene primers. Only in-frame clones appear in the TCRdb table, and some are missing; sequencing was by immunoSEQ multiplex PCR. D and trimming come from the DNA, and the V and J calls and clone size come from that table. This table has 190,000 or so clones, approximately 80% appearing once. CDR3 length: 15 residues. Germline lookup yields CDR1 SEHNR and CDR2 FQNEAQ (reference sequence). V trimming: 4 bases; J trimming: 3 bases; junction bases outside the gene matches: 4. The TCR was taken from a middle-aged man who had recovered from COVID-19. V is TRBV7-9 and J is TRBJ1-5; the match to TRBD1 covers 9 bases. The sequencing sample was made of peripheral blood. CDR3 nucleotide sequence: TGTGCCAGCAGCTCGTGGGACAGGGACAATCAGCCCCAGCATTTT. The encoded protein is CASSSWDRDNQPQHF.